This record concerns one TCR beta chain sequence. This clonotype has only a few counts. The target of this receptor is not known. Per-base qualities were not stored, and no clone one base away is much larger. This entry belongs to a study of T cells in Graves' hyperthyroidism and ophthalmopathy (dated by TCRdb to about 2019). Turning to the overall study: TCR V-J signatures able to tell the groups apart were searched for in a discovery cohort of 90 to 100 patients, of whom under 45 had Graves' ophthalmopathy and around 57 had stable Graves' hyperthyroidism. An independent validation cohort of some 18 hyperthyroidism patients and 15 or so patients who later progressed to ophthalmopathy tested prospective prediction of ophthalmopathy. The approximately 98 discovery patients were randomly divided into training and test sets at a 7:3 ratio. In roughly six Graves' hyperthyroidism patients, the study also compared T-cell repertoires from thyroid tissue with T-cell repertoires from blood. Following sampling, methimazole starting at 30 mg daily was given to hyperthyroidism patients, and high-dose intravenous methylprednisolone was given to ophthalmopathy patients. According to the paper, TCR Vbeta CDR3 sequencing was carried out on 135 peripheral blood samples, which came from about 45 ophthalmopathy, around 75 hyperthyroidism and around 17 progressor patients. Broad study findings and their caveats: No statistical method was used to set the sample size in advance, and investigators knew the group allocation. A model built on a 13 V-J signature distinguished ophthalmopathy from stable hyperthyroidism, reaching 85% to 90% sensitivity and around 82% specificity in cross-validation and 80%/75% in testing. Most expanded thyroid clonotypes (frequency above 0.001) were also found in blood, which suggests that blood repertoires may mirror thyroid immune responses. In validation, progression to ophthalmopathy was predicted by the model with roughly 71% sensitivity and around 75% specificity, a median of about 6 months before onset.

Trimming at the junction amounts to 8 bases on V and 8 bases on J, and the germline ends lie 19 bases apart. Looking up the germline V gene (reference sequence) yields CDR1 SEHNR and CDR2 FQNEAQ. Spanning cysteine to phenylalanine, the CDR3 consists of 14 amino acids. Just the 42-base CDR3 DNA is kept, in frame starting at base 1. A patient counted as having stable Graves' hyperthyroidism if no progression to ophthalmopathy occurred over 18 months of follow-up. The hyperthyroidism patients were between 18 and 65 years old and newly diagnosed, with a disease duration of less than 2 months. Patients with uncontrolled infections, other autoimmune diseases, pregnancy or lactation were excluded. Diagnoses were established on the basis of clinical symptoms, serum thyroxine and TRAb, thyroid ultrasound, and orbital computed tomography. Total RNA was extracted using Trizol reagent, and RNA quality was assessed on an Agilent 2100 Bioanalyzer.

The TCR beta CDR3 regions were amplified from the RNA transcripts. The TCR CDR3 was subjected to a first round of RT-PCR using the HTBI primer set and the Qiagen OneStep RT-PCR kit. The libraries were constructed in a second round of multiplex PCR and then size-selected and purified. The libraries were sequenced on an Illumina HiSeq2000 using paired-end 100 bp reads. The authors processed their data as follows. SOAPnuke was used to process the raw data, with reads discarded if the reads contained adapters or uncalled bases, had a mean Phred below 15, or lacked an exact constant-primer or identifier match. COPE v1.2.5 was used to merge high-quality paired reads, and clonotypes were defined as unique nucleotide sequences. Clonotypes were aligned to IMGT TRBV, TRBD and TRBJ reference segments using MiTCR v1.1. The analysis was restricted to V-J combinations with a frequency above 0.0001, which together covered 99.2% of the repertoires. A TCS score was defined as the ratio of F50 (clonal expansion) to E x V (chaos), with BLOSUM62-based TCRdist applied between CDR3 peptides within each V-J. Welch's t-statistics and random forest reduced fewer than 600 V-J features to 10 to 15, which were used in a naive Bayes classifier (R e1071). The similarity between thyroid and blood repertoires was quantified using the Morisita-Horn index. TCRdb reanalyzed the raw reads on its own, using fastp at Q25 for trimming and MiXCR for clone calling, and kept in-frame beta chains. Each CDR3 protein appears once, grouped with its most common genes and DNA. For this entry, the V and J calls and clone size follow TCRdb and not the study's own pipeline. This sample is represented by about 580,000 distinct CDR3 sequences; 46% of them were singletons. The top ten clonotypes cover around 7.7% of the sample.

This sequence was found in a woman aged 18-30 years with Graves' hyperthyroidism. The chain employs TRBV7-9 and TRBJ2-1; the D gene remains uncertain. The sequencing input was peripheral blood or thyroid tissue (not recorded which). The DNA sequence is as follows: TGTGCCAGCGTCGGCCACAATTACGGCGATGAGCAGTTCTTC. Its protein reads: CASVGHNYGDEQFF. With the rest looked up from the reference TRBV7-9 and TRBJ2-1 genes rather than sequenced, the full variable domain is DTGVSQNPRHKITKRGQNVTFRCDPISEHNRLYWYRQTLGQGPEFLTYFQNEAQLEKSRLLSDRFSAERPKGSFSTLEIQRTEQGDSAMYLCASVGHNYGDEQFFGPGTRLTVL.